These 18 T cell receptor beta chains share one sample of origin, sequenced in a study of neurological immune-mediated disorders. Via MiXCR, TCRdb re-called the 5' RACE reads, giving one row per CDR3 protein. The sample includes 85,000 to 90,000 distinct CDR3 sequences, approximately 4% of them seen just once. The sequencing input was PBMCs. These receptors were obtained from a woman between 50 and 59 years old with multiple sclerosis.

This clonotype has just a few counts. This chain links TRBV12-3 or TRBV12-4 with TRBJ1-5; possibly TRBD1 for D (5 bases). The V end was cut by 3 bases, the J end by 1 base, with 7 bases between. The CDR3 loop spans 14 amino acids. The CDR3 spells CASSFRDSNQPQHF. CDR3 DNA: TGTGCCAGCAGTTTTAGGGACAGCAATCAGCCCCAGCATTTT.

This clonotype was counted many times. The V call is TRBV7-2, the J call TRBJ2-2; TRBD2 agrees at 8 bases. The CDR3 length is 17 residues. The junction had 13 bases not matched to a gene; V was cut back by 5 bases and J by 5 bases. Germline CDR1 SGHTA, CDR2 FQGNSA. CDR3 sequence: CASSAAGGAGGTGELFF. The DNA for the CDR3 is TGTGCCAGCAGCGCCGCCGGAGGCGCGGGGGGTACCGGGGAGCTGTTTTTT.

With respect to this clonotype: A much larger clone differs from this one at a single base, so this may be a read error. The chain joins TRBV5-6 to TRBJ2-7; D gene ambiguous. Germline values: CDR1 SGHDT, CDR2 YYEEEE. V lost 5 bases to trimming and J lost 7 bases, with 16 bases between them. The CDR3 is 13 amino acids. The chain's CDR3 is CASRVYVSLEQYF. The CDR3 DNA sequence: TGTGCCAGCAGAGTGTACGTCTCGTTAGAGCAGTACTTC. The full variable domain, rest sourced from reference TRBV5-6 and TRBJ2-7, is DAGVTQSPTHLIKTRGQQVTLRCSPKSGHDTVSWYQQALGQGPQFIFQYYEEEERQRGNFPDRFSGHQFPNYSSELNVNALLLGDSALYLCASRVYVSLEQYFGPGTRLTVT.

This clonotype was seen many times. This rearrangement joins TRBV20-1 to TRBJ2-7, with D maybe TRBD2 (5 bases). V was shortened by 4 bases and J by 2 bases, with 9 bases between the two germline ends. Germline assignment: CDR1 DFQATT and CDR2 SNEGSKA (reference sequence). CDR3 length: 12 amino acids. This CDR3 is CSAKVATYEQYF. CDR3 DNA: TGCAGTGCTAAGGTAGCGACCTACGAGCAGTACTTC.

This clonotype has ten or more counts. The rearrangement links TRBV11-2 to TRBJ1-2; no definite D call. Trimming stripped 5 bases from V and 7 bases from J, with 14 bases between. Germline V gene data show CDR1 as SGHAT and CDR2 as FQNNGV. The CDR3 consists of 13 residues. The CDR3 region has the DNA TGTGCCAGCAGCCCACTAGGGATGTCTGGCTACACCTTC. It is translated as CASSPLGMSGYTF.

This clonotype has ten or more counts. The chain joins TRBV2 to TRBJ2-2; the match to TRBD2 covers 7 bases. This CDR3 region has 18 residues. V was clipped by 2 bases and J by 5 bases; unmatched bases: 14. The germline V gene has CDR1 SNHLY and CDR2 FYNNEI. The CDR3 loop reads CASSERVFFRGETGELFF. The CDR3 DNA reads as TGTGCCAGCAGTGAACGGGTCTTCTTCCGGGGGGAAACCGGGGAGCTGTTTTTT.

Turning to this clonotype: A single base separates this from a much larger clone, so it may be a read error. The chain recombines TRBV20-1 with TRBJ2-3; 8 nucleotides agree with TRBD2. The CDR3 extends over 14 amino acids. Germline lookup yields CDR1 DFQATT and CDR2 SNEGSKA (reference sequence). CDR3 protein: CSARTSGYTDKQYF. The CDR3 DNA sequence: TGCAGTGCTAGAACTAGCGGATACACAGATAAGCAGTATTTT.

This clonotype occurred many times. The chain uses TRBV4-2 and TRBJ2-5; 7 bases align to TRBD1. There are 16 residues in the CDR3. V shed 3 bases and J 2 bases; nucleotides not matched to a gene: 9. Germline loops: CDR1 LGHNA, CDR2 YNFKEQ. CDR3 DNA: TGTGCCAGCAGCCACGACAGGGTTATGGGACAAGAGACCCAGTACTTC. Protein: CASSHDRVMGQETQYF.

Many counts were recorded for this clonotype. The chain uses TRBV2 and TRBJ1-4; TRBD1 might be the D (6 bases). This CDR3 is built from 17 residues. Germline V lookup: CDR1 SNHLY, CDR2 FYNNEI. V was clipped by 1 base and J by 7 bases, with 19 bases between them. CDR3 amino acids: CASSEGATGGGGEKLFF. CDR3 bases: TGTGCCAGCAGTGAAGGGGCGACTGGGGGCGGTGGTGAAAAACTGTTTTTT.

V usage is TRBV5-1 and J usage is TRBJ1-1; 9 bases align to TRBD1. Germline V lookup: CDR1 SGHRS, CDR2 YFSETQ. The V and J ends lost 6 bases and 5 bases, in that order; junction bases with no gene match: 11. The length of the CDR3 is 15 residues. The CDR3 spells CASTYSGTGKTEAFF. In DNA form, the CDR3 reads TGCGCCAGCACTTACTCTGGGACAGGGAAGACTGAAGCTTTCTTT.

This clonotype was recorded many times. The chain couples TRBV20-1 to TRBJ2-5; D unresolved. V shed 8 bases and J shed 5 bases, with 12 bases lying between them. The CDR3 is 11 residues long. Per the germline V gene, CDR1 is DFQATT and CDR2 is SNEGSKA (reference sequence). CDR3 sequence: CSQRIVETQYF. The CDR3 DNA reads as TGCAGTCAGCGAATAGTCGAGACCCAGTACTTC.

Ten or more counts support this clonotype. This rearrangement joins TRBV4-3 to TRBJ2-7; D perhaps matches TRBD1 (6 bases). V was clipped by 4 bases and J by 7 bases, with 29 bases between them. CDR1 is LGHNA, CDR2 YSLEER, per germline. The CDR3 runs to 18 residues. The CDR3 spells CASSPQLLQGKFVGEQYF. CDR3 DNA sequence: TGCGCCAGCAGCCCACAATTGTTGCAGGGGAAGTTTGTGGGTGAGCAGTACTTC.

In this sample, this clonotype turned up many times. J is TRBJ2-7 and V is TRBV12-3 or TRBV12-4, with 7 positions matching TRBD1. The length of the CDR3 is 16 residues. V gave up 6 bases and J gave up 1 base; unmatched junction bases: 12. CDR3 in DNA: TGTGCCAGCAGCACTCGGACAGGTCGAGGATCCTACGAGCAGTACTTC. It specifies CASSTRTGRGSYEQYF.

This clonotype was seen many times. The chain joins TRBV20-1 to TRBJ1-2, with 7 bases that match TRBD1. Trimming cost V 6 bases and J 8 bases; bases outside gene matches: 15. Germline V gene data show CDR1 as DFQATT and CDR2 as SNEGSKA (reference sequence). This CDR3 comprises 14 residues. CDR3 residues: CSASDRAVLFGYTF. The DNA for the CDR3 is TGCAGTGCATCAGACAGGGCCGTATTGTTCGGCTACACCTTC.

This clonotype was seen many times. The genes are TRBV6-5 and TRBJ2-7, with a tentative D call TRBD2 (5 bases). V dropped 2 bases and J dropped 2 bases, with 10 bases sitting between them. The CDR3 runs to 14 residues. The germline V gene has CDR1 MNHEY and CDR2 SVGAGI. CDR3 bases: TGTGCCAGCAGTTACGTAGGAGGAACCTACGAGCAGTACTTC. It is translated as CASSYVGGTYEQYF.

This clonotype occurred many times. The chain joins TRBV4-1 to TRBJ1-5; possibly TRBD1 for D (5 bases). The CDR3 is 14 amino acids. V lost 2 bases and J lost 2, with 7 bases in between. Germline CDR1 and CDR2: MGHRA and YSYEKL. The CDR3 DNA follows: TGCGCCAGCAGCCAAAGAGGGGGCAATCAGCCCCAGCATTTT. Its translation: CASSQRGGNQPQHF.

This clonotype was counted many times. This CDR3 is CASSQGPSGTLNQPQHF. CDR3 nucleotides: TGCGCCAGCAGCCAAGGGCCTTCCGGGACCCTCAATCAGCCCCAGCATTTT. This chain uses TRBV4-1 with TRBJ1-5; TRBD1 is a possible D gene (5 bases). CDR1 is MGHRA, CDR2 YSYEKL, per germline. V was trimmed by 1 base and J by 3 bases, leaving 16 bases between them. The CDR3 is 17 amino acids.

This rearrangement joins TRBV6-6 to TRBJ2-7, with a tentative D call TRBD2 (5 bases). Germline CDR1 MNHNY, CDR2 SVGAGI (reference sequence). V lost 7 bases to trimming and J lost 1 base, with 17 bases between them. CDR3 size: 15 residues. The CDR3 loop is CASILGIPDSYEQYF. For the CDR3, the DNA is TGTGCCAGCATACTAGGGATTCCGGATTCCTACGAGCAGTACTTC.